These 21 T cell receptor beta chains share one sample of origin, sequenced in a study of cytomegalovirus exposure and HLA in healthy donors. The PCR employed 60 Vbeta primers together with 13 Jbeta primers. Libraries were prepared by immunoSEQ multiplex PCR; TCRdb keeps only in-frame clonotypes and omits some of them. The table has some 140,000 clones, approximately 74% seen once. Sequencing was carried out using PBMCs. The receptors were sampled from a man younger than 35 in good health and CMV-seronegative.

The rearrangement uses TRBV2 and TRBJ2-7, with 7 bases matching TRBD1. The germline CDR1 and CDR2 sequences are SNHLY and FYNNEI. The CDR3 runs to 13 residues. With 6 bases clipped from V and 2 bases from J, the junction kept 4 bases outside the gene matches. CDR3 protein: CASREDRTYEQYV. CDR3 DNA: TGTGCCAGCAGGGAGGACAGGACCTACGAGCAGTACGTC.

CDR3 loop: CASSLPYGNTGELFF. The CDR3 DNA reads TGCGCCAGCAGCTTGCCATACGGGAACACCGGGGAGCTGTTTTTT. The chain links TRBV5-1 to TRBJ2-2; D not certain. Germline values: CDR1 SGHRS, CDR2 YFSETQ. The V gene lost 1 base and the J gene lost 1 base, with 8 bases spanning the gap. The CDR3 loop spans 15 amino acids.

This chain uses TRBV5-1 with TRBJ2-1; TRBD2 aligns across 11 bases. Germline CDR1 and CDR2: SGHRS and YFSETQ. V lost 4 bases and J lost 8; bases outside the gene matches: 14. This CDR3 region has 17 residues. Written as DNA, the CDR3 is TGCGCCAGCAGCCCCCTGGGGGGACTAGCGGTGGGAGATGAGCAGTTCTTC. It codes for CASSPLGGLAVGDEQFF.

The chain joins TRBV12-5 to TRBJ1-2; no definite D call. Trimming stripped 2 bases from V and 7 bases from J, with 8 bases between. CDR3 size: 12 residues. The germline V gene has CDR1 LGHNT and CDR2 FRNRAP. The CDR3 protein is CASGLWPFGYTF. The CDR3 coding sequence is TGTGCTAGTGGTTTGTGGCCATTTGGCTACACCTTC.

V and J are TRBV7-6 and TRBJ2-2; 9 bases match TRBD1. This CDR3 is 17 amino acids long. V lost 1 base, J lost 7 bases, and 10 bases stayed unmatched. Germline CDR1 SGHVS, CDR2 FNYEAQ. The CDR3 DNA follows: TGTGCCAGCAGCTTAGGGACAGGGGATAGACTCGGCGGGGAGCTGTTTTTT. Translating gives CASSLGTGDRLGGELFF.

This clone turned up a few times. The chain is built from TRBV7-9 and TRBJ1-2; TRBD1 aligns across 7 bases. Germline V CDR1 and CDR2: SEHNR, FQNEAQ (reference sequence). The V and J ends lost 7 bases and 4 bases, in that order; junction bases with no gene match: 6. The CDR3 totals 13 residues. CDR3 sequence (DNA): TGTGCCAGCACCCGAGGGGGCATCTATGGCTACACCTTC. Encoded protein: CASTRGGIYGYTF.

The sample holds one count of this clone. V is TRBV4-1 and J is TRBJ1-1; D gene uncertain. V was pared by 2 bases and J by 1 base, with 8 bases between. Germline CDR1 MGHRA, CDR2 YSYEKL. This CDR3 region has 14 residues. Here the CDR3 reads CASSQSGPNTEAFF. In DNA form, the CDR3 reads TGCGCCAGCAGCCAAAGCGGACCGAACACTGAAGCTTTCTTT.

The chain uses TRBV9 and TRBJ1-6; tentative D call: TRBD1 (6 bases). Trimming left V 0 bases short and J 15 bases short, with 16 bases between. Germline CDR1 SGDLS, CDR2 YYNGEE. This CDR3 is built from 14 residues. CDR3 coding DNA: TGTGCCAGCAGCGTAGCTCCCGAGAGGGGGGGCCTCCACTTT. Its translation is CASSVAPERGGLHF. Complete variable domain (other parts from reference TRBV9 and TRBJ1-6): DSGVTQTPKHLITATGQRVTLRCSPRSGDLSVYWYQQSLDQGLQFLIQYYNGEERAKGNILERFSAQQFPDLHSELNLSSLELGDSALYFCASSVAPERGGLHFGNGTRLTVT.

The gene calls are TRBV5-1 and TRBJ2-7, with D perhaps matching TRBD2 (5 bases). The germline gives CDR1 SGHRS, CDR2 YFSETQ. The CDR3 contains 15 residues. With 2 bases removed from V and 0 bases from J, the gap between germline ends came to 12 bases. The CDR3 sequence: CASSLDGEFSYEQYF. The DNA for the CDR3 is TGCGCCAGCAGCTTAGACGGGGAATTCTCCTACGAGCAGTACTTC.

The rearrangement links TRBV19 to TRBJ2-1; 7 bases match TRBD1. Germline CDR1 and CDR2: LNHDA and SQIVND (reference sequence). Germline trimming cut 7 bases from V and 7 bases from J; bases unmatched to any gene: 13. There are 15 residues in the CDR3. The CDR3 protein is CASTLRGGPGNEQFF. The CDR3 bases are TGTGCCAGTACCCTGAGAGGGGGCCCGGGGAATGAGCAGTTCTTC.

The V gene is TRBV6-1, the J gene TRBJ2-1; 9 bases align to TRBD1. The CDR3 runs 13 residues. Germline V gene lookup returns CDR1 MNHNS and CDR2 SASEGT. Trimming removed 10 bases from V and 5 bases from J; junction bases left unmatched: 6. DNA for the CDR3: TGTGCCACCCGGGACAGGGAACACAATGAGCAGTTCTTC. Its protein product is CATRDREHNEQFF.

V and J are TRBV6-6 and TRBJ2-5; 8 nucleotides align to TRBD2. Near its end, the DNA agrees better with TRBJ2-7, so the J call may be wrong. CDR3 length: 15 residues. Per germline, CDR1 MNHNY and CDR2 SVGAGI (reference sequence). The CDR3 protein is CASSYAPGGPYEQYF. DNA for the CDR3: TGTGCCAGCAGTTACGCGCCGGGGGGGCCCTACGAGCAGTACTTC.

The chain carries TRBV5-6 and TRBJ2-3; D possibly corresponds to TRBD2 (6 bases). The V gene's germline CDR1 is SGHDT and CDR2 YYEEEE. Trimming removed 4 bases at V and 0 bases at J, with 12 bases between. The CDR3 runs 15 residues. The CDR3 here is CASSPRGASTDTQYF. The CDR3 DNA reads TGTGCCAGCAGCCCCCGCGGGGCTAGCACAGATACGCAGTATTTT.

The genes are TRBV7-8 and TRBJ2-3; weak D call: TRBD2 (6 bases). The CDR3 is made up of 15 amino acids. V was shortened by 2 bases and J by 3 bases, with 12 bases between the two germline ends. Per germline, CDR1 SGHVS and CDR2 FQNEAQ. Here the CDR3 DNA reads TGTGCCAGCAGCTTATCGGGGGACCGAACAGATACGCAGTATTTT. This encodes CASSLSGDRTDTQYF.

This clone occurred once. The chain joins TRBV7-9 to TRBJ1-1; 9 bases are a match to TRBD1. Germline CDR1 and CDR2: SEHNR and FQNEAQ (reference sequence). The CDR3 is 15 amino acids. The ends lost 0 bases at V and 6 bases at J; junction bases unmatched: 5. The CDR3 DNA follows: TGTGCCAGCAGCTTAGCGACAGGGGGGGATCCTGAAGCTTTCTTT. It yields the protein CASSLATGGDPEAFF. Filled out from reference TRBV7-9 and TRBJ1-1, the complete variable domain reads DTGVSQNPRHKITKRGQNVTFRCDPISEHNRLYWYRQTLGQGPEFLTYFQNEAQLEKSRLLSDRFSAERPKGSFSTLEIQRTEQGDSAMYLCASSLATGGDPEAFFGQGTRLTVV.

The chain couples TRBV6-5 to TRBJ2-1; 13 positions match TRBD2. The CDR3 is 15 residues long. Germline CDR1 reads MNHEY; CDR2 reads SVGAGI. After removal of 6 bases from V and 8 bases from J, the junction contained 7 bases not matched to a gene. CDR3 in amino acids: CASSPGLAGVYEQFF. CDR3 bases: TGTGCCAGCAGCCCAGGACTAGCGGGAGTCTATGAGCAGTTCTTC.

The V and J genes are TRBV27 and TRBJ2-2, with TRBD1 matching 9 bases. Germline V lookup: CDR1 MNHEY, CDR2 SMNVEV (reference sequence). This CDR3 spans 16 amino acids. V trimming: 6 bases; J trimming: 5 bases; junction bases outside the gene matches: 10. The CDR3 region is CASSPRGDRVTGELFF. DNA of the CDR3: TGTGCCAGCAGCCCCAGAGGGGACAGGGTAACCGGGGAGCTGTTTTTT.

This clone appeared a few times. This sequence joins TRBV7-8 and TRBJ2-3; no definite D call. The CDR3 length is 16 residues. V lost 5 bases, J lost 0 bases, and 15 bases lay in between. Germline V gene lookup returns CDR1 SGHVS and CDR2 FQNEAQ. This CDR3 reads CASSHHLAQSTDTQYF. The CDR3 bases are TGTGCCAGCAGCCATCACCTGGCCCAGAGCACAGATACGCAGTATTTT. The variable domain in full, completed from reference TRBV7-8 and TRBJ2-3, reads GAGVSQSPRYKVAKRGQDVALRCDPISGHVSLFWYQQALGQGPEFLTYFQNEAQLDKSGLPSDRFFAERPEGSVSTLKIQRTQQEDSAVYLCASSHHLAQSTDTQYFGPGTRLTVL.

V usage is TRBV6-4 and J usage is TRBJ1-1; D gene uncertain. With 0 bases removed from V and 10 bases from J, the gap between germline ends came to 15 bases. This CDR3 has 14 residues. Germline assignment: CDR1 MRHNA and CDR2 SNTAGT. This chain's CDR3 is CASSDSSGHYGAFF. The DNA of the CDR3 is TGTGCCAGCAGTGACTCTTCTGGGCATTATGGAGCTTTCTTT.

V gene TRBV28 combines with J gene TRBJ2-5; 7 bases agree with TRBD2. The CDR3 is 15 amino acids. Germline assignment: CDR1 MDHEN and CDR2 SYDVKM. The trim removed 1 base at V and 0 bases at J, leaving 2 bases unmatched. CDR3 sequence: CASSLLGTNQETQYF. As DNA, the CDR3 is TGTGCCAGCAGTTTATTAGGGACTAACCAAGAGACCCAGTACTTC.

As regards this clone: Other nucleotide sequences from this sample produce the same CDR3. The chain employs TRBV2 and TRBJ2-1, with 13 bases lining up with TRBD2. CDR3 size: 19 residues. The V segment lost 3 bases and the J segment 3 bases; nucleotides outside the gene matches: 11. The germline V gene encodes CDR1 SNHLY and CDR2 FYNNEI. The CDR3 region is CASSELTGTSGVLYNEQFF. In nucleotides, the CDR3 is TGTGCCAGCAGTGAGCTCACGGGGACTAGCGGGGTCCTCTACAATGAGCAGTTCTTC.